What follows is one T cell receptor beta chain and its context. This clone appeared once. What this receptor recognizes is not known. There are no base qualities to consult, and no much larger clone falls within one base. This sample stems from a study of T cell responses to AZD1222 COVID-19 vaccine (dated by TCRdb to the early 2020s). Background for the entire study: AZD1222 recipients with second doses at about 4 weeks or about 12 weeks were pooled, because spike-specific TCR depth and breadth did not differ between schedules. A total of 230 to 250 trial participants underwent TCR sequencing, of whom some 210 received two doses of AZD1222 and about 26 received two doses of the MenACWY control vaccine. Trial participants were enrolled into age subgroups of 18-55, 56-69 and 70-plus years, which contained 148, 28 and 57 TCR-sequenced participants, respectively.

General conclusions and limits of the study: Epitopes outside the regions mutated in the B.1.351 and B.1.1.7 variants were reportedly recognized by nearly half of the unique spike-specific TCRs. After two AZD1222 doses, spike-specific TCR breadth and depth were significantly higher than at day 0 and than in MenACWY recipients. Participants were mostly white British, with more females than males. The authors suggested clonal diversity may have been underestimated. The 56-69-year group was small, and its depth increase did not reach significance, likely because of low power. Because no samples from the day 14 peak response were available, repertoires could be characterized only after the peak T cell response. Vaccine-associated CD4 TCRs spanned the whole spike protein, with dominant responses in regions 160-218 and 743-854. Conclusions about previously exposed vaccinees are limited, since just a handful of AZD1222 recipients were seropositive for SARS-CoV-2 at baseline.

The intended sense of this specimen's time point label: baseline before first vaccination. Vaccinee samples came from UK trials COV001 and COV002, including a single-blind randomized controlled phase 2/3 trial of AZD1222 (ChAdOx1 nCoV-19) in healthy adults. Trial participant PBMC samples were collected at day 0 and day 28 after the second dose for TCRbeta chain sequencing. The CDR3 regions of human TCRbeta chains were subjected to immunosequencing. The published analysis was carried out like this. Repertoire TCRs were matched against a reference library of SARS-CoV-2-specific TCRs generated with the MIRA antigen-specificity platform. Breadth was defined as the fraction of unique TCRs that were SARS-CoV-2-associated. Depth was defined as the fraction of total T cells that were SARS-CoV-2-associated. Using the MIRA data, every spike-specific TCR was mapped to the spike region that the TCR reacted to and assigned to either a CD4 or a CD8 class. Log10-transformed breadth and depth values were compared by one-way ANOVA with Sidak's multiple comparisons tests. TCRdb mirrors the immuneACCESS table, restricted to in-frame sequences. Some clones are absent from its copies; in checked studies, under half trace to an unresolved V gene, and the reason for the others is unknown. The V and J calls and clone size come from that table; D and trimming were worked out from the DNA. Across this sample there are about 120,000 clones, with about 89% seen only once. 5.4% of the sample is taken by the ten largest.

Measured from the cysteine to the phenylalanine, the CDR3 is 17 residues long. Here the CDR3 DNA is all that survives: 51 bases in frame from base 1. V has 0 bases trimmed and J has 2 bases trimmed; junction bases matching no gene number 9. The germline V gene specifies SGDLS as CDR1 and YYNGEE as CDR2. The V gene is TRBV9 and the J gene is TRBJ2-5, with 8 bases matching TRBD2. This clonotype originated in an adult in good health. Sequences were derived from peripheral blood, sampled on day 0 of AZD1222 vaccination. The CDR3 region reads CASSVEGSGSRQETQYF. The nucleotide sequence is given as TGTGCCAGCAGCGTAGAGGGGAGCGGGAGTCGTCAAGAGACCCAGTACTTC.